The sequence of this T cell receptor (beta chain) was determined in a study of cytomegalovirus exposure and HLA in healthy donors. Study at large: The 120 or so validation repertoires matched the roughly 700 first-cohort repertoires in platform, a later analysis reported. Study-wide results and caveats: First-cohort TCR clusters tended to co-occur in the 130 or so validation repertoires, a later analysis found. The authors listed approximately 160 TCR beta chains as cytomegalovirus-associated.

A word on this clone: What it recognizes is unknown.

Germline values: CDR1 MGHRA, CDR2 YSYEKL. This CDR3 is built from 19 residues. V gave up 0 bases and J gave up 1 base; unmatched junction bases: 10. The method was immunoSEQ multiplex PCR; TCRdb's version includes in-frame clones alone and lacks a portion of them. The sample consists of some 120,000 clones, roughly 89% of them appearing once. The TCR was taken from a woman between 18 and 30 years old in good health and CMV-seronegative. The V and J genes are TRBV4-1 and TRBJ2-4; 9 nucleotides agree with TRBD2. The sequencing sample was made of PBMCs. The CDR3: CASSQDDVIAGVAKNIQYF. The DNA for the CDR3 is TGCGCCAGCAGCCAAGATGACGTTATAGCGGGAGTTGCCAAAAACATTCAGTACTTC.